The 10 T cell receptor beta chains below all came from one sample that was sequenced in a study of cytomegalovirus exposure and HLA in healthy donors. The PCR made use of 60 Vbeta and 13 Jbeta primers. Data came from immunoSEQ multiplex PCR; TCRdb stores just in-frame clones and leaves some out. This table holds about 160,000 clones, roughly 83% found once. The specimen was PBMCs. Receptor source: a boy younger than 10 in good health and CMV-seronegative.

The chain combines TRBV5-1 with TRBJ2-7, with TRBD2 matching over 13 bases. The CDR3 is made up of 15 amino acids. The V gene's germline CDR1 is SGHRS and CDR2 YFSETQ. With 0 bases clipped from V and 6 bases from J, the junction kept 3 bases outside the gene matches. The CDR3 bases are TGCGCCAGCAGCTTGGTACTAGCGGGAGGGTCCGAGCAGTACTTC. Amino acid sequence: CASSLVLAGGSEQYF.

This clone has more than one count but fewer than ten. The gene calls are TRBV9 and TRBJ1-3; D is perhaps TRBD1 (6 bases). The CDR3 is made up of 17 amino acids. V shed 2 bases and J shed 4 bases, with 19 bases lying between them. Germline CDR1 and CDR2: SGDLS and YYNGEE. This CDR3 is CASSVGGGQSSGNTIYF. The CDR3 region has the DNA TGTGCCAGCAGCGTCGGCGGGGGGCAGTCTTCAGGAAACACCATATATTTT.

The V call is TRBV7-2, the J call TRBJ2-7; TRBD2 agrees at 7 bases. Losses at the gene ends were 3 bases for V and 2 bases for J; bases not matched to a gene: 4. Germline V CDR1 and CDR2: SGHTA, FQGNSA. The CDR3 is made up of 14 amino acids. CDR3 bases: TGTGCCAGCAGCTTGGGCGGGAGACCCTACGAGCAGTACTTC. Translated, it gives CASSLGGRPYEQYF. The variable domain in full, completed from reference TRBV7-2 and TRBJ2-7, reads GAGVSQSPSNKVTEKGKDVELRCDPISGHTALYWYRQSLGQGLEFLIYFQGNSAPDKSGLPSDRFSAERTGGSVSTLTIQRTQQEDSAVYLCASSLGGRPYEQYFGPGTRLTVT.

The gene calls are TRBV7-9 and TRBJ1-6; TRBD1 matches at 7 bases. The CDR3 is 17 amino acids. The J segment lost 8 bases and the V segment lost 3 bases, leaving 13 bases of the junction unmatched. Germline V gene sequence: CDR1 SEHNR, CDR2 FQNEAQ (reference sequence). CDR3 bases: TGTGCCAGCAGCTTTATCCTAGGGACAGTCGAAGATTCACCCCTCCACTTT. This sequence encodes CASSFILGTVEDSPLHF.

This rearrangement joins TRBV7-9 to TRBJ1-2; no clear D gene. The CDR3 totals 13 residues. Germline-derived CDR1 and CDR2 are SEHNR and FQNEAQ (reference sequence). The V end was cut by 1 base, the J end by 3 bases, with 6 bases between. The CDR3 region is CASSLGGYYGYTF. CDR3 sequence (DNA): TGTGCCAGCAGCTTAGGCGGATACTATGGCTACACCTTC.

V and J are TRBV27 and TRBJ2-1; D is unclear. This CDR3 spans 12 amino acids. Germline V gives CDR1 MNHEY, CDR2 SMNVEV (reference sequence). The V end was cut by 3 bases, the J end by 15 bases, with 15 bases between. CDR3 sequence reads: CASSLPPSSLFF. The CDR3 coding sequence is TGTGCCAGCAGTTTGCCCCCTAGTAGTCTGTTCTTC.

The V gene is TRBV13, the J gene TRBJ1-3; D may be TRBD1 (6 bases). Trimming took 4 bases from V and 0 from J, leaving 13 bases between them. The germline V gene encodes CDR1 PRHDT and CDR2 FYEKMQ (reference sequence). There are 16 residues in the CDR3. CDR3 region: CASSSLRGGSGNTIYF. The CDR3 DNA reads TGTGCCAGCAGCTCATTGAGGGGGGGCTCTGGAAACACCATATATTTT.

This CDR3 is CASSLTTTGYHEQYF. In nucleotides, the CDR3 is TGTGCCAGCAGTTTAACAACTACAGGGTACCACGAGCAGTACTTC. The chain is built from TRBV28 and TRBJ2-7; maybe TRBD1 (6 bases). Trimming removed 2 bases from V and 5 bases from J, with 16 bases in between. Germline CDR1 reads MDHEN; CDR2 reads SYDVKM. CDR3 size: 15 residues.

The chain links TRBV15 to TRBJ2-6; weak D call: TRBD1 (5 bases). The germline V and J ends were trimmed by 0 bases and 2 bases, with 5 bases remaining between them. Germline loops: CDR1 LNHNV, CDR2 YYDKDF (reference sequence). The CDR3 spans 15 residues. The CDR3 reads CATSRDRAGANVLTF. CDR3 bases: TGTGCCACCAGCAGAGACAGGGCTGGGGCCAACGTCCTGACTTTC.

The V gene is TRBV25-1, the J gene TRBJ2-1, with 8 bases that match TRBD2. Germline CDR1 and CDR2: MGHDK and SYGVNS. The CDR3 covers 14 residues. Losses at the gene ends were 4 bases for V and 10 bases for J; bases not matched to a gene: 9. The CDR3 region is CASSVPGGQGEQFF. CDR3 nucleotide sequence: TGTGCCAGCAGTGTACCGGGGGGGCAGGGAGAGCAGTTCTTC.